This T cell receptor beta chain was documented in a study of post-analysis software for immune sequencing data. Study information: In terms of disease course, relapsing-remitting, secondary progressive and progressive-relapsing multiple sclerosis were included. General study results and limits: Strong co-clustering by F measure was seen for same-batch samples. Higher frequency in patients than in controls was seen for five TRBV segments, with TRBV5-6, TRBV5-1 and TRBV20-1 among them.

Germline V CDR1 and CDR2: DFQATT, SNEGSKA (reference sequence). The J segment lost 9 bases and the V segment lost 7 bases, leaving 8 bases of the junction unmatched. The CDR3 length is 13 residues. Included in the TCR beta cDNA libraries were unique molecular identifiers. Some 500,000 cDNA molecules were recovered from an input of 1 to 10 million T cells. Using its own MiXCR run on the PCR reads, TCRdb lists one record per CDR3 protein. The sample records roughly 800,000 distinct CDR3 sequences, approximately 30% being singletons. In the case of this clonotype: Its antigen is still unknown.

The specimen was blood. The gene calls are TRBV20-1 and TRBJ2-1; 11 nucleotides line up with TRBD2. The sequence was collected from a girl between 5 and 17 years old with multiple sclerosis. CDR3 loop: CSDRLAGIGEQFF. The CDR3 DNA reads as TGCAGTGACCGACTAGCGGGAATAGGTGAGCAGTTCTTC.